The clone carrying this T cell receptor (beta chain) has a single count. Its antigen is not known. Here immunoSEQ multiplex PCR was the method, and the copy in TCRdb shows in-frame clones only, minus some. The profile shows 11,000 to 15,000 clones, 80% of them singletons. The data are from a study of immune evolution from preneoplasia to lung adenocarcinoma. Study findings and constraints: Normal lung had highest clonality; later lesions appeared denser, more diverse. Top clone frequencies peaked in normal lung, apparently declining through invasive adenocarcinoma.

Histologic diagnosis was independently verified by two lung pathologists. The ends lost 6 bases at V and 4 bases at J; junction bases unmatched: 4. Germline CDR1 is MNHEY and CDR2 is SMNVEV (reference sequence). This CDR3 is built from 13 residues. Material for sequencing was FFPE minimally invasive lung adenocarcinoma tissue. The gene calls are TRBV27 and TRBJ1-1; 8 bases match TRBD1. The receptor was isolated from a person aged 65 to 85 with lung adenocarcinoma. CDR3 sequence (DNA): TGTGCCAGCAGATGGACAGGGACCACTGAAGCTTTCTTT. Translation: CASRWTGTTEAFF.